These 29 T cell receptor beta chains originate from one sample sequenced in a study of control samples from healthy donors and cancer patients. The protocol was immunoSEQ multiplex PCR, while the TCRdb copy is restricted to in-frame clones and leaves out a portion. Of around 43,000 clones in the sample, roughly 92% are singletons; the top ten hold roughly 3.5%. The sequenced sample was blood. All receptors derive from a woman in her 50s in good health.

V is TRBV11-2 and J is TRBJ2-7, with 8 bases matching TRBD1. The CDR3 loop spans 15 amino acids. Germline lookup yields CDR1 SGHAT and CDR2 FQNNGV. V trimming: 5 bases; J trimming: 1 base; junction bases outside the gene matches: 7. The CDR3 region is CASSPRGDRSYEQYF. The CDR3 DNA reads as TGTGCCAGCAGCCCAAGGGGGGACAGGTCCTACGAGCAGTACTTC.

The V and J genes are TRBV19 and TRBJ2-2; D perhaps matches TRBD1 (6 bases). Germline CDR1 LNHDA, CDR2 SQIVND (reference sequence). V lost 5 bases and J lost 1, with 17 bases in between. The CDR3 is made up of 17 amino acids. The CDR3 here is CASSVDSTGKNTGELFF. DNA of the CDR3: TGTGCCAGTAGTGTGGATAGTACAGGGAAGAACACCGGGGAGCTGTTTTTT.

The chain uses TRBV6-5 and TRBJ2-7; possibly TRBD2 for D (6 bases). The CDR3 runs to 12 residues. V was clipped by 6 bases and J by 13 bases, with 19 bases between them. Germline lookup yields CDR1 MNHEY and CDR2 SVGAGI. CDR3 sequence (DNA): TGTGCCAGCAGCCCGGGGGTGCCGCAAATATACTTC. Encoded protein: CASSPGVPQIYF.

This clone was detected once. The genes are TRBV28 and TRBJ1-2; possibly TRBD1 for D (6 bases). The CDR3 runs to 13 residues. Between the trimmed V and J ends, which lost 5 bases and 7 bases, there was a span of 14 bases. Germline V gives CDR1 MDHEN, CDR2 SYDVKM. The CDR3 nucleotides are TGTGCCAGCAGTCCGGGCCTAGGGGGTGGCTACACCTTC. Translation gives CASSPGLGGGYTF.

The chain has TRBV12-3 or TRBV12-4 and TRBJ2-3; 10 bases fit TRBD2. The CDR3 is made up of 13 amino acids. Losses at the gene ends were 7 bases for V and 8 bases for J; bases not matched to a gene: 6. CDR3 residues: CASTSGGARTQYF. CDR3 nucleotides: TGTGCCAGCACCAGCGGGGGGGCCCGTACGCAGTATTTT.

This clone was seen just once. This rearrangement joins TRBV4-3 to TRBJ1-6; TRBD1 matches at 9 bases. Germline assignment: CDR1 LGHNA and CDR2 YSLEER. The V and J ends lost 3 bases and 9 bases, in that order; junction bases with no gene match: 6. The CDR3 spans 15 residues. The CDR3 protein is CASSHGDRDSSPLHF. CDR3 DNA sequence: TGCGCCAGCAGCCACGGGGACAGGGATAGTTCACCCCTCCACTTT.

The rearrangement joins TRBV28 to TRBJ1-4, with 9 bases matching TRBD1. The CDR3 consists of 15 residues. The J segment lost 5 bases and the V segment lost 7 bases, leaving 8 bases of the junction unmatched. The germline CDR1 and CDR2 sequences are MDHEN and SYDVKM. This CDR3 reads CASNRGGTGNEKLFF. The CDR3 DNA reads as TGTGCCAGCAACCGAGGAGGGACAGGGAATGAAAAACTGTTTTTT.

V usage is TRBV30 and J usage is TRBJ2-5; no reliable D call. The ends were cut back, 2 bases at V and 2 bases at J, with 9 bases in the middle. The CDR3 spans 13 residues. Looked up from germline, CDR1 is GTSNPN and CDR2 is SVGIG (reference sequence). The DNA of the CDR3 is TGTGCCTGGAGTTTGGGTTTGCAAGAGACCCAGTACTTC. Translated: CAWSLGLQETQYF.

The J gene is TRBJ2-2, the V gene TRBV4-1; D ambiguous. CDR1 and CDR2 (germline): MGHRA, YSYEKL. With 4 bases removed from V and 1 base from J, the gap between germline ends came to 13 bases. The CDR3 has 16 amino acids. This CDR3 is CASSLVSVGNTGELFF. The CDR3 DNA reads as TGCGCCAGCAGCCTCGTTTCGGTCGGGAACACCGGGGAGCTGTTTTTT.

This chain uses TRBV7-9 with TRBJ2-1, with TRBD1 as a possible D gene (5 bases). Germline V gene data show CDR1 as SEHNR and CDR2 as FQNEAQ (reference sequence). The CDR3 is made up of 15 amino acids. Deletions cut 1 base from V and 5 bases from J, with 12 bases between. In DNA, the CDR3 is TGTGCCAGCAGCTTAGGAACTGGGGCTCACAATGAGCAGTTCTTC. Its translation is CASSLGTGAHNEQFF.

The rearrangement links TRBV9 to TRBJ2-7, with TRBD1 identical over 8 bases. The CDR3 has 15 residues. CDR1 is SGDLS, CDR2 YYNGEE, per germline. V gave up 0 bases and J gave up 0 bases; unmatched junction bases: 2. The CDR3 is CASSVGDRSSYEQYF. The CDR3 DNA sequence: TGTGCCAGCAGCGTAGGGGACAGGAGCTCCTACGAGCAGTACTTC.

The chain has TRBV28 and TRBJ2-2, with D unclear. The CDR3 length is 13 residues. Germline V CDR1 and CDR2: MDHEN, SYDVKM. Trimming cost V 2 bases and J 5 bases, with 6 bases left between them. The CDR3 DNA reads as TGTGCCAGCAGTTTAATAGGGACCGGGGAGCTGTTTTTT. Translation gives CASSLIGTGELFF.

This chain connects TRBV29-1 to TRBJ1-1; D is ambiguous. Germline V CDR1 and CDR2: SQVTM, ANQGSEA. Trimming took 7 bases from V and 0 from J, leaving 3 bases between them. The CDR3 runs 10 residues. The CDR3 protein is CSAMNTEAFF. CDR3 nucleotides: TGCAGCGCTATGAACACTGAAGCTTTCTTT.

This clone was picked up a small number of times. The CDR3 sequence is CASSQGAGAGNTEAFF. The CDR3 bases are TGCGCCAGCAGCCAGGGGGCCGGGGCTGGGAACACTGAAGCTTTCTTT. The chain couples TRBV4-3 to TRBJ1-1, with D perhaps matching TRBD1 (6 bases). This CDR3 has 16 residues. Germline V gene data show CDR1 as LGHNA and CDR2 as YSLEER. Trimming removed 3 bases at V and 1 base at J, with 15 bases between.

The chain joins TRBV28 to TRBJ1-5; D uncertain. The CDR3 is 13 residues long. Trimming stripped 3 bases from V and 7 bases from J, with 10 bases between. The V gene's germline CDR1 is MDHEN and CDR2 SYDVKM. CDR3 loop: CASSFSTSQPQHF. The DNA for the CDR3 is TGTGCCAGCAGTTTTTCGACCTCCCAGCCCCAGCATTTT.

The V gene is TRBV11-2, the J gene TRBJ2-6; D is uncertain. There are 16 residues in the CDR3. The germline V and J ends were trimmed by 1 base and 1 base, with 8 bases remaining between them. The germline gives CDR1 SGHAT, CDR2 FQNNGV. The DNA of the CDR3 is TGTGCCAGCAGCTTAGTACCTGGGTCTGGGGCCAACGTCCTGACTTTC. It is translated as CASSLVPGSGANVLTF.

In its sample, this clone was seen once. This sequence joins TRBV7-8 and TRBJ2-3; 11 bases are a match to TRBD2. The junction had 16 bases not matched to a gene; V was cut back by 4 bases and J by 4 bases. The germline gives CDR1 SGHVS, CDR2 FQNEAQ. There are 19 residues in the CDR3. The CDR3 loop reads CASSSRRVHSSGGPDTQYF. The CDR3 bases are TGTGCCAGCAGCTCTCGCCGGGTACATTCTAGCGGGGGGCCAGATACGCAGTATTTT.

The chain couples TRBV6-6 to TRBJ2-3; no clear D gene. Trimming left V 2 bases short and J 0 bases short, with 9 bases between. The CDR3 extends over 15 amino acids. Germline CDR1 reads MNHNY; CDR2 reads SVGAGI (reference sequence). The CDR3 protein is CASSYPGSSTDTQYF. The CDR3 nucleotides read TGTGCCAGCAGTTACCCCGGTTCGAGCACAGATACGCAGTATTTT.

This rearrangement joins TRBV7-3 to TRBJ1-1; D unclear. Germline assignment: CDR1 SGHTA and CDR2 FQGTGA. The V end lost 8 bases, the J end lost 1 base, and 11 bases lay between the germline ends. CDR3 size: 13 residues. The CDR3 nucleotides read TGTGCCAGCTCCGAGTTGACGAACACTGAAGCTTTCTTT. Its protein product is CASSELTNTEAFF.

The chain couples TRBV7-2 to TRBJ2-2; 9 bases fit TRBD2. Looked up from germline, CDR1 is SGHTA and CDR2 is FQGNSA. The ends lost 5 bases at V and 6 bases at J; junction bases unmatched: 10. CDR3 length: 16 residues. The CDR3 protein is CASSRQAGGPSGELFF. CDR3 DNA: TGTGCCAGCAGCCGGCAGGCGGGGGGGCCCTCCGGGGAGCTGTTTTTT.

This chain uses TRBV12-3 or TRBV12-4 with TRBJ2-3, with a possible D match to TRBD1 (6 bases). The CDR3 runs to 11 residues. The V gene lost 5 bases and the J gene lost 10 bases, with 10 bases spanning the gap. In DNA, the CDR3 is TGTGCCAGCAGTCAGGACAGCGCGCAGTATTTT. The encoded protein is CASSQDSAQYF.

The genes are TRBV9 and TRBJ2-2; 9 nucleotides align to TRBD1. V lost 3 bases to trimming and J lost 5 bases; unmatched junction nucleotides: 11. CDR1 is SGDLS and CDR2 is YYNGEE in the germline V gene. This CDR3 region has 17 residues. The CDR3 bases are TGTGCCAGCAGCGGTCACACAGGGGGCACTCGGACCGGGGAGCTGTTTTTT. Its translation is CASSGHTGGTRTGELFF.

The rearrangement links TRBV6-2 or TRBV6-3 to TRBJ1-2; D is unresolved. Deletions cut 5 bases from V and 2 bases from J, with 9 bases between. CDR1 and CDR2 from the germline V gene are MNHEY and SVGEGT. The CDR3 is 13 amino acids. The CDR3 region is CASSPGENYGYTF. In DNA form, the CDR3 reads TGTGCCAGCAGTCCCGGTGAAAACTATGGCTACACCTTC.

The J gene is TRBJ2-7, the V gene TRBV7-8; D gene ambiguous. The CDR3 spans 14 residues. Germline CDR1 reads SGHVS; CDR2 reads FQNEAQ. Trimming stripped 1 base from V and 0 bases from J, with 7 bases between. The CDR3 sequence is CASSLVMSSYEQYF. The CDR3 nucleotides are TGTGCCAGCAGCTTAGTTATGAGCTCCTACGAGCAGTACTTC. The whole variable domain, remainder taken from reference TRBV7-8 and TRBJ2-7, is GAGVSQSPRYKVAKRGQDVALRCDPISGHVSLFWYQQALGQGPEFLTYFQNEAQLDKSGLPSDRFFAERPEGSVSTLKIQRTQQEDSAVYLCASSLVMSSYEQYFGPGTRLTVT.

The rearrangement joins TRBV6-2 or TRBV6-3 to TRBJ1-5, with D uncertain. This CDR3 spans 13 amino acids. The V gene's germline CDR1 is MNHEY and CDR2 SVGEGT. V gave up 6 bases and J gave up 5 bases, with 11 bases separating them. CDR3 sequence (DNA): TGTGCCAGCAGCCCCGCTCCGTATCAGCCCCAGCATTTT. Protein product: CASSPAPYQPQHF.

The chain recombines TRBV3-1 (or the pseudogene TRBV3-2) with TRBJ1-2, with a tentative D call TRBD1 (5 bases). Between the trimmed V and J ends, which lost 0 bases and 4 bases, there was a span of 9 bases. Germline assignment: CDR1 LGHDT and CDR2 YNNKEL (reference sequence). This CDR3 is 14 amino acids long. The CDR3 coding sequence is TGTGCCAGCAGCCAAGATGGGGGTGTCTATGGCTACACCTTC. This translates into CASSQDGGVYGYTF.

The chain has TRBV3-1 (or the pseudogene TRBV3-2) and TRBJ2-5, with 10 bases fitting TRBD1. V trimming: 7 bases; J trimming: 5 bases; junction bases outside the gene matches: 7. Per germline, CDR1 LGHDT and CDR2 YNNKEL (reference sequence). The CDR3 length is 14 residues. CDR3 DNA sequence: TGTGCCAGCAACCTTTGGACAGGGGGGGAGACCCAGTACTTC. This encodes CASNLWTGGETQYF.

This chain joins TRBV3-1 (or the pseudogene TRBV3-2) and TRBJ2-2, with a possible D match to TRBD1 (6 bases). V lost 6 bases and J lost 6, with 8 bases in between. CDR1 and CDR2 (germline): LGHDT, YNNKEL (reference sequence). The CDR3 totals 12 residues. The CDR3 DNA is TGTGCCAGCAGACAGGGTGCCGGGGAGCTGTTTTTT. It is translated as CASRQGAGELFF.

The CDR3 is CASSSGQVYNEQFF. Here the CDR3 DNA reads TGTGCCAGCAGTTCGGGACAGGTTTACAATGAGCAGTTCTTC. The chain employs TRBV6-2 or TRBV6-3 and TRBJ2-1, with TRBD1 matching over 8 bases. The CDR3 has 14 amino acids. With 4 bases clipped from V and 4 bases from J, the junction kept 3 bases outside the gene matches. Germline loops: CDR1 MNHEY, CDR2 SVGEGT.